These T cell receptor beta chains were read from a single sample in a study of cytomegalovirus exposure and HLA in healthy donors. Produced via immunoSEQ multiplex PCR; TCRdb's table is partial and in-frame only. The table includes about 88,000 clones, more than 70% detected once. The material sequenced was PBMCs. The receptors were gathered from a woman aged 18 to 35 in good health and CMV-seropositive. Both conserved end residues are part of each CDR3. A D gene is named only where the DNA matches it firmly. Clone size is not always given. Where it is, it says once, few, many or a class for expanded clones.

CDR3aa	CDR3nt	abundance	j_gene	v_gene	d_gene
CAIGKTGNLNTEAFF	TGTGCCATCGGAAAGACAGGGAACCTGAACACTGAAGCTTTCTTT	once	TRBJ1-1	TRBV10-3	TRBD1
CASSVGGPNTEAFF	TGTGCCAGCAGCGTAGGAGGTCCGAACACTGAAGCTTTCTTT	-	TRBJ1-1	TRBV9	-
CASSSRGQPYEQYF	TGTGCCAGCAGCTCAAGGGGACAGCCCTACGAGCAGTACTTC	-	TRBJ2-7	TRBV5-5	TRBD1
CASVASGTGIGYTF	TGTGCCAGCGTTGCCTCCGGGACAGGAATTGGCTACACCTTC	few	TRBJ1-2	TRBV6-5	TRBD1
CASSVEGGIGEKLFF	TGTGCCAGCAGCGTAGAAGGGGGCATTGGGGAAAAACTGTTTTTT	-	TRBJ1-4	TRBV9	TRBD1
CASSLAAREDTQYF	TGTGCCAGCAGCTTAGCGGCACGGGAAGATACGCAGTATTTT	-	TRBJ2-3	TRBV7-9	-
CAISYLGGGSSYEQYF	TGTGCCATCAGCTACCTGGGCGGGGGGAGCTCCTACGAGCAGTACTTC	-	TRBJ2-7	TRBV10-3	TRBD2
CASSYSARLNTEAFF	TGTGCCAGCAGTTACTCGGCCAGGTTGAACACTGAAGCTTTCTTT	-	TRBJ1-1	TRBV6-5	-
CASSFDRPYSNQPQHF	TGTGCCAGCAGCTTCGACAGACCGTATAGCAATCAGCCCCAGCATTTT	-	TRBJ1-5	TRBV7-2	-
CASSYSGDPSTDTQYF	TGTGCCAGCAGTTACTCAGGGGATCCTAGCACAGATACGCAGTATTTT	-	TRBJ2-3	TRBV6-5	-
CASSQGDSNQPQHF	TGTGCCAGCAGCCAGGGGGATAGCAATCAGCCCCAGCATTTT	-	TRBJ1-5	TRBV2	TRBD1
CASTSRGQGTAFF	TGTGCCAGCACCTCGAGGGGACAGGGTACGGCTTTCTTT	-	TRBJ1-1	TRBV7-9	TRBD1
CASTLSGAIYGYTF	TGTGCCAGTACCCTATCCGGTGCCATCTATGGCTACACCTTC	-	TRBJ1-2	TRBV19	-
CASSPPGGVAPPLHF	TGTGCCAGCAGCCCCCCGGGAGGTGTGGCGCCACCCCTCCACTTT	-	TRBJ1-6	TRBV6-5	-
CASSPRTDTGELFF	TGTGCCAGCAGCCCGCGGACAGACACCGGGGAGCTGTTTTTT	once	TRBJ2-2	TRBV11-2	-
CASSPTGGRDTQYF	TGTGCCAGTAGTCCAACAGGGGGCAGGGATACGCAGTATTTT	once	TRBJ2-3	TRBV19	TRBD1
CASAITEMNTEAFF	TGTGCCAGCGCCATAACTGAGATGAACACTGAAGCTTTCTTT	once	TRBJ1-1	TRBV28	-
CATERGGGYGYTF	TGTGCCACAGAACGGGGGGGAGGTTATGGCTACACCTTC	-	TRBJ1-2	TRBV2	-
CASSTAGTSRSDTQYF	TGTGCCAGCAGCACCGCCGGGACTAGCAGGTCAGATACGCAGTATTTT	few	TRBJ2-3	TRBV5-8	TRBD2
CASSHGSSYEQYF	TGTGCCAGCAGCCACGGGAGTTCCTACGAGCAGTACTTC	-	TRBJ2-7	TRBV5-6	-
CASSQNPQGSRDEAFF	TGTGCCAGCAGCCAGAACCCACAGGGGAGTAGAGATGAAGCTTTCTTT	-	TRBJ1-1	TRBV9	TRBD1
CASSIPGSYEQYF	TGTGCCAGTAGTATCCCAGGCTCCTACGAGCAGTACTTC	-	TRBJ2-7	TRBV19	-
CAIRVTGEAGGHTDTQYF	TGTGCCATCAGAGTCACCGGCGAAGCGGGGGGGCACACAGATACGCAGTATTTT	-	TRBJ2-3	TRBV10-3	TRBD2
CASSVEGQGKDGYTF	TGTGCCAGCAGCGTAGAAGGACAGGGGAAGGATGGCTACACCTTC	-	TRBJ1-2	TRBV9	TRBD1
CASRMTREGELFF	TGTGCCAGCCGGATGACCCGGGAAGGGGAGCTGTTTTTT	-	TRBJ2-2	TRBV6-6	-
CASSYRVATEAFF	TGTGCCAGCAGTTACCGAGTCGCCACTGAAGCTTTCTTT	-	TRBJ1-1	TRBV6-5	-
CAGLDRAEAFF	TGTGCCGGCCTCGACCGGGCTGAAGCTTTCTTT	-	TRBJ1-1	TRBV30	-
CASSKTQGALVGNTIYF	TGTGCCAGCAGCAAAACACAGGGGGCATTAGTCGGAAACACCATATATTTT	-	TRBJ1-3	TRBV21-1	-
CASSFSGGAETQYF	TGTGCCAGCAGCTTTAGCGGGGGGGCGGAGACCCAGTACTTC	-	TRBJ2-5	TRBV7-2	TRBD2
CASSLQGISYEQYF	TGTGCCAGCAGTTTACAGGGGATTTCCTACGAGCAGTACTTC	-	TRBJ2-7	TRBV27	-
CASSTGQGSSPLHF	TGTGCCAGCAGTACCGGACAGGGATCTTCACCCCTCCACTTT	-	TRBJ1-6	TRBV6-1	TRBD1
CASSYSRGGHEQFF	TGTGCCAGCAGTTACTCGCGGGGGGGCCATGAGCAGTTCTTC	-	TRBJ2-1	TRBV6-5	TRBD2
CASSFYRTGNPEKLFF	TGTGCCAGCAGCTTCTACCGTACAGGAAACCCTGAAAAACTGTTTTTT	-	TRBJ1-4	TRBV7-8	-
CASSIDAGGWYGYTF	TGTGCCAGTAGTATAGACGCAGGGGGCTGGTATGGCTACACCTTC	-	TRBJ1-2	TRBV19	TRBD1
CASSLFDRVSNQPQHF	TGTGCCAGCAGTCTTTTCGACAGGGTAAGCAATCAGCCCCAGCATTTT	-	TRBJ1-5	TRBV9	TRBD1
CASRQLYSNQPQHF	TGTGCCAGCAGGCAGTTGTATAGCAATCAGCCCCAGCATTTT	-	TRBJ1-5	TRBV6-5	-
CASSDNSPAVRPQHF	TGTGCCAGCAGTGACAACAGCCCCGCAGTCCGGCCCCAGCATTTT	-	TRBJ1-5	TRBV2	-
CASSVEGGGNQPQHF	TGTGCCAGCAGCGTAGAAGGGGGCGGCAATCAGCCCCAGCATTTT	-	TRBJ1-5	TRBV9	TRBD1
CASSSTGTGGDNEQFF	TGTGCCAGCAGTTCCACCGGGACAGGGGGGGACAATGAGCAGTTCTTC	once	TRBJ2-1	TRBV28	TRBD1
CASSAGLARGGELFF	TGTGCCAGCAGCGCTGGACTAGCTCGGGGCGGGGAGCTGTTTTTT	-	TRBJ2-2	TRBV9	TRBD2
CASSVGPRDEGGNTEAFF	TGTGCCAGCAGCGTAGGGCCCCGCGATGAGGGAGGGAACACTGAAGCTTTCTTT	-	TRBJ1-1	TRBV9	-
CASSSIPLVKYNYEQYF	TGTGCCAGCAGTTCCATACCTCTAGTAAAATACAACTACGAGCAGTACTTC	-	TRBJ2-7	TRBV27	-
CASTYGGAFGGELFF	TGTGCCAGTACCTATGGAGGGGCCTTCGGGGGGGAGCTGTTTTTT	-	TRBJ2-2	TRBV19	-
CASSLGQGDYGYTF	TGTGCCAGCAGTCTGGGACAGGGCGACTATGGCTACACCTTC	-	TRBJ1-2	TRBV28	TRBD1
CASSLATGPGELFF	TGCGCCAGCAGCCTCGCGACAGGGCCCGGGGAGCTGTTTTTT	-	TRBJ2-2	TRBV5-1	TRBD1
CASRQGRETQYF	TGCGCCAGCCGTCAGGGTAGAGAGACCCAGTACTTC	-	TRBJ2-5	TRBV10-2	-
CASSVAASGGQISYEQYF	TGTGCCAGCAGCGTAGCGGCTAGCGGGGGACAAATCTCCTACGAGCAGTACTTC	-	TRBJ2-7	TRBV9	TRBD2
CASSLPGQGTEAFF	TGTGCCAGCAGCTTGCCGGGACAGGGGACTGAAGCTTTCTTT	-	TRBJ1-1	TRBV7-9	TRBD1
CASSAGLSVQTQYF	TGTGCCAGCAGCGCGGGACTATCCGTCCAGACCCAGTACTTC	-	TRBJ2-5	TRBV9	TRBD2
CASSLGTEGVSGYTF	TGCGCCAGCAGCTTGGGAACGGAGGGAGTAAGTGGCTACACCTTC	-	TRBJ1-2	TRBV5-1	-
CASSLRSQGALTDTQYF	TGTGCCAGCAGCTTAAGGAGCCAGGGGGCTTTGACAGATACGCAGTATTTT	-	TRBJ2-3	TRBV11-2	TRBD1
CASSPRDRGSANEKLFF	TGCGCCAGCAGCCCCAGGGACAGGGGATCGGCTAATGAAAAACTGTTTTTT	-	TRBJ1-4	TRBV5-1	TRBD1
CASSVVTGGVSTDTQYF	TGTGCCAGCAGTGTAGTCACAGGGGGCGTCAGCACAGATACGCAGTATTTT	-	TRBJ2-3	TRBV2	TRBD1